Below, 13 T cell receptor beta chains from the same sample are listed, as sequenced in a study of early T cells in non-severe SARS-CoV-2 infection. TCRdb fed the 5' RACE reads into MiXCR, producing one record per CDR3 protein. The table records tens of thousands of distinct CDR3 sequences, around 10% of them present only once. The sample consisted of whole blood, taken at baseline. The receptors originated from an adult who was a healthcare worker with PCR-confirmed SARS-CoV-2 infection or an uninfected control (not recorded which).

The J gene is TRBJ2-3, the V gene TRBV6-2 or TRBV6-3; perhaps D is TRBD1 or TRBD2 (5 bases each). The CDR3 consists of 15 residues. CDR1 MNHEY and CDR2 SVGEGT come from the germline V gene. Deletions cut 8 bases from V and 5 bases from J, with 20 bases between. The CDR3 coding sequence is TGTGCCAGCGGGTACGTGAGGGGTCAGGAAGATACGCAGTATTTT. Its protein product is CASGYVRGQEDTQYF.

V gene TRBV6-1 combines with J gene TRBJ2-1, with 9 bases aligning to TRBD2. This CDR3 is 15 amino acids long. J was trimmed by 2 bases and V by 3 bases; bases with no gene match: 2. Germline CDR1 is MNHNS and CDR2 is SASEGT. CDR3 loop: CASSDSSGTYNEQFF. CDR3 nucleotides: TGTGCCAGCAGTGACTCTAGCGGGACCTACAATGAGCAGTTCTTC.

As DNA, the CDR3 is TGTGCCAGCACCTGGACGGAATCCTACGAGCAGTACTTC. Its protein is CASTWTESYEQYF. The chain carries TRBV5-5 and TRBJ2-7; D not resolved. The CDR3 has 13 amino acids. Deletions cut 6 bases from V and 1 base from J, with 11 bases between. Germline V gives CDR1 SGHKS, CDR2 YYEKEE (reference sequence).

This clonotype has just a few counts. This chain connects TRBV10-3 to TRBJ1-3; D is unresolved. Trimming left V 8 bases short and J 3 bases short, with 11 bases between. CDR1 ENHRY and CDR2 SYGVKD come from the germline V gene. The CDR3 spans 13 residues. CDR3 DNA sequence: TGTGCCATCGACGCGGGATTTGGAAACACCATATATTTT. Residues: CAIDAGFGNTIYF.

This clonotype was picked up a small number of times. The V and J genes are TRBV7-9 and TRBJ1-6, with D uncertain. The CDR3 totals 14 residues. CDR1 SEHNR and CDR2 FQNEAQ come from the germline V gene (reference sequence). Trimming shortened V by 3 bases and J by 8 bases, and 11 bases separated the two germline ends. The CDR3 DNA sequence: TGTGCCAGCAGCTTTAGTGGGTCGGATTCACCCCTCCACTTT. Translating it yields CASSFSGSDSPLHF.

This clonotype showed up many times. The chain is built from TRBV9 and TRBJ2-3; D might be TRBD2 (5 bases). The CDR3 extends over 16 amino acids. The ends were cut back, 0 bases at V and 2 bases at J, with 13 bases in the middle. CDR1 is SGDLS and CDR2 is YYNGEE in the germline V gene. The CDR3 region is CASSVATDSHTDTQYF. Here the CDR3 DNA reads TGTGCCAGCAGCGTAGCAACGGACTCACACACAGATACGCAGTATTTT.

This clonotype was detected many times. The J gene is TRBJ2-3, the V gene TRBV12-3 or TRBV12-4, with D perhaps matching TRBD1 (5 bases). The CDR3 is 15 residues long. The V end was cut by 7 bases, the J end by 2 bases, with 16 bases between. In DNA form, the CDR3 reads TGTGCCAGCACCCTTGACAGAGGCCACACAGATACGCAGTATTTT. This translates into CASTLDRGHTDTQYF.

The V gene is TRBV9, the J gene TRBJ2-7; D may be TRBD1 (6 bases). CDR3 size: 13 residues. Trimming removed 3 bases at V and 1 base at J, with 8 bases between. The V gene's germline CDR1 is SGDLS and CDR2 YYNGEE. This CDR3 is CASSAQGSYEQYF. In DNA form, the CDR3 reads TGTGCCAGCAGCGCACAGGGTTCCTACGAGCAGTACTTC.

The chain combines TRBV7-2 with TRBJ1-6; 8 bases map to TRBD1. This CDR3 has 16 amino acids. Per germline, CDR1 SGHTA and CDR2 FQGNSA. Unmatched junction bases numbered 8, after V lost 4 bases and J lost 6 bases. DNA for the CDR3: TGTGCCAGCAGCTCCCGAACGGGACAGGTTAATTCACCCCTCCACTTT. It encodes CASSSRTGQVNSPLHF.

This clonotype was seen a handful of times. This chain joins TRBV3-1 and TRBJ1-1, with D maybe TRBD1 (5 bases). CDR3 length: 16 amino acids. Trimming pared 1 base from V and 1 base from J, leaving 13 bases between. Germline lookup yields CDR1 LGHDT and CDR2 YNNKEL (reference sequence). The CDR3 coding sequence is TGTGCCAGCAGCCAAGCCGGCAGGGCGTGGAACACTGAAGCTTTCTTT. Its protein is CASSQAGRAWNTEAFF.

This clonotype was counted ten times or more. The V gene is TRBV6-6, the J gene TRBJ1-6, with 7 bases identical to TRBD1. Per germline, CDR1 MNHNY and CDR2 SVGAGI (reference sequence). The CDR3 is 15 amino acids. V was pared by 2 bases and J by 10 bases, with 8 bases of the junction left unmatched. CDR3 protein: CASSYREGARSPLHF. DNA for the CDR3: TGTGCCAGCAGTTACAGAGAGGGGGCAAGGTCACCCCTCCACTTT.

The CDR3 DNA follows: TGTGCCAGCTCACAACAGGGGCAGGGTAGATCCGAGCAGTACTTC. The encoded protein is CASSQQGQGRSEQYF. The gene calls are TRBV18 and TRBJ2-7; TRBD1 matches at 7 bases. The germline gives CDR1 KGHSH, CDR2 LQKENI. There are 15 residues in the CDR3. Trimming took 4 bases from V and 6 from J; bases not matched to a gene: 12.

This sequence joins TRBV9 and TRBJ2-2; D is uncertain. CDR1 SGDLS and CDR2 YYNGEE come from the germline V gene. Deletions cut 4 bases from V and 6 bases from J, with 7 bases between. The CDR3 runs 12 residues. The CDR3 reads CASSPMPGELFF. Here the CDR3 DNA reads TGTGCCAGCAGCCCTATGCCCGGGGAGCTGTTTTTT.